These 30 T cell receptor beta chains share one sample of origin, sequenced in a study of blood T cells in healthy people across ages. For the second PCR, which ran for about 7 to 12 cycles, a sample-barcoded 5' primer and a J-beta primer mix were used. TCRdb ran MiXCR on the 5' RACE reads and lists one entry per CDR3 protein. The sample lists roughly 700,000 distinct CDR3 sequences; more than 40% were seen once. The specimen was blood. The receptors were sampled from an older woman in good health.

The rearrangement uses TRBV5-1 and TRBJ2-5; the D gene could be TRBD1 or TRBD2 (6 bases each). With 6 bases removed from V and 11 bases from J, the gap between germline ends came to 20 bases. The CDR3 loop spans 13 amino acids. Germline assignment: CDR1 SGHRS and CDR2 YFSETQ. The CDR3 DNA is TGCGCCAGCACCCCGGGGGCACCATCTGAGCAGTACTTC. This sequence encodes CASTPGAPSEQYF. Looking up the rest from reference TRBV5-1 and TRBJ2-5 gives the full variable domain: KAGVTQTPRYLIKTRGQQVTLSCSPISGHRSVSWYQQTPGQGLQFLFEYFSETQRNKGNFPGRFSGRQFSNSRSEMNVSTLELGDSALYLCASTPGAPSEQYFGPGTRLLVL.

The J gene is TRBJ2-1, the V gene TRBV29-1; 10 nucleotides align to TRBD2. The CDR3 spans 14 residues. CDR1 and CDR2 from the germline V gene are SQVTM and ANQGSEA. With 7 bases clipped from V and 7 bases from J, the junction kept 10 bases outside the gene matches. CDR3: CSGRSGTSVNEQFF. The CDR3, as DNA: TGCAGCGGAAGATCCGGGACTAGCGTTAATGAGCAGTTCTTC.

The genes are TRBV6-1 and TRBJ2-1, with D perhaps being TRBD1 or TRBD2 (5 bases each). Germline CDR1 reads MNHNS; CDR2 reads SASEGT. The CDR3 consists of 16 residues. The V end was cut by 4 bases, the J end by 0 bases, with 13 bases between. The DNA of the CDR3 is TGTGCCAGCAGTGTCTGGTCAGGGAGCTCCTACAATGAGCAGTTCTTC. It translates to CASSVWSGSSYNEQFF.

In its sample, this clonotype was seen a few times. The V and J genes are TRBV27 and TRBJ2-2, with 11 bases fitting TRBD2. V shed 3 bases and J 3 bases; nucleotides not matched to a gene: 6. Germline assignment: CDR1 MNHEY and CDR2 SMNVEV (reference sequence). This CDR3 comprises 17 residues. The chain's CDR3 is CASSLTSGKGHTGELFF. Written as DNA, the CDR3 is TGTGCCAGCAGTTTGACTAGCGGGAAAGGGCACACCGGGGAGCTGTTTTTT.

This chain's CDR3 is CSAPSGTSVSEQFF. The CDR3 DNA is TGCAGTGCCCCATCCGGGACTAGCGTCAGCGAGCAGTTCTTC. The chain links TRBV20-1 to TRBJ2-1; 10 bases line up with TRBD2. This CDR3 spans 14 amino acids. Germline assignment: CDR1 DFQATT and CDR2 SNEGSKA (reference sequence). The V and J ends lost 6 bases and 10 bases, in that order; junction bases with no gene match: 12.

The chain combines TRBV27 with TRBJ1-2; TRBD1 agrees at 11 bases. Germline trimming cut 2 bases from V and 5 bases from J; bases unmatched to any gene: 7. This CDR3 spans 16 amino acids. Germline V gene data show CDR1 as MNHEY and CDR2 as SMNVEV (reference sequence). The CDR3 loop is CASSLVGQGARYGYTF. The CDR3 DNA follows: TGTGCCAGCAGTTTAGTTGGACAGGGGGCTAGGTATGGCTACACCTTC.

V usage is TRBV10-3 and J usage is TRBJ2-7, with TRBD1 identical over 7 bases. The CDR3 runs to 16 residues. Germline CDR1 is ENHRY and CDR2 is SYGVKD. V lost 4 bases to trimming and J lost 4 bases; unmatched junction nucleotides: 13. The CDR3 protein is CAISVTAGGSSYEQYF. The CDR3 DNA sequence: TGTGCCATCAGTGTCACGGCAGGGGGTTCTAGTTACGAGCAGTACTTC.

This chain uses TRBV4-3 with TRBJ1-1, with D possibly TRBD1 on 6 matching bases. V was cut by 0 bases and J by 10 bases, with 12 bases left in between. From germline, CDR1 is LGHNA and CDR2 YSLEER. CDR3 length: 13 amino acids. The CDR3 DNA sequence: TGCGCCAGCAGCCAAGAAACAGCAGGGGTAGCTTTCTTT. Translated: CASSQETAGVAFF.

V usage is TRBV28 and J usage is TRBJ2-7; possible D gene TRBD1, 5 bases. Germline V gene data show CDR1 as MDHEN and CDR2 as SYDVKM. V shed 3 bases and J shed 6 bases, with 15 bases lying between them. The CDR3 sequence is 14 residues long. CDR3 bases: TGTGCCAGCAGTTTTTCCAGCGCTAGGGGCGAGCAGTACTTC. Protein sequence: CASSFSSARGEQYF.

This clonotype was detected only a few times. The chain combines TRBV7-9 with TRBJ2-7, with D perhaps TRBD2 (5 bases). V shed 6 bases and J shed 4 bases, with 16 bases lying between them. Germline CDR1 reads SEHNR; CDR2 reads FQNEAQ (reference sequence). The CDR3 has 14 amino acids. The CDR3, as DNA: TGTGCCAGCAGGTCCGGTGGAGGACGGTACGAGCAGTACTTC. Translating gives CASRSGGGRYEQYF.

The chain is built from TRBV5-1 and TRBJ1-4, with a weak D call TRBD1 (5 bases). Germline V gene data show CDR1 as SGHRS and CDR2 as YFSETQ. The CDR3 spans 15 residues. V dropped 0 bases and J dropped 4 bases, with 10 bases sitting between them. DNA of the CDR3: TGCGCCAGCAGCTTGGCCAGCAGGGATAATGAAAAACTGTTTTTT. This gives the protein CASSLASRDNEKLFF.

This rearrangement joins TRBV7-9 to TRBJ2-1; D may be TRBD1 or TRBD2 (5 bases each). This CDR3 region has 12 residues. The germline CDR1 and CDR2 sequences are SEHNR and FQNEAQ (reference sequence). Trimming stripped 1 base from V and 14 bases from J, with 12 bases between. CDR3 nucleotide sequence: TGTGCCAGCAGCTTAGAGGGACGAGCAGAGTTCTTC. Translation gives CASSLEGRAEFF.

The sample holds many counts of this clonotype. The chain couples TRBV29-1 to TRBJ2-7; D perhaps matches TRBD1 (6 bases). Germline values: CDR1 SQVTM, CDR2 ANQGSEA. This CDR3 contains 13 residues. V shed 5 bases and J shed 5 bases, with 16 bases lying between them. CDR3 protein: CSVSRQATDEQYF. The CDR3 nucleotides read TGCAGCGTTTCGCGACAGGCGACCGACGAGCAGTACTTC.

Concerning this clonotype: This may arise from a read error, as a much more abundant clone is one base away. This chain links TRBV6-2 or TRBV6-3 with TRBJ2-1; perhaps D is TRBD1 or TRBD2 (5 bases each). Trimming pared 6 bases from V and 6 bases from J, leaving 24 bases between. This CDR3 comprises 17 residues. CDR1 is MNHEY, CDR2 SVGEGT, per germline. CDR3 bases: TGTGCCAGCAGAACCGGGGCCCAACACTCCTCCACCAATGAGCAGTTCTTC. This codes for CASRTGAQHSSTNEQFF.

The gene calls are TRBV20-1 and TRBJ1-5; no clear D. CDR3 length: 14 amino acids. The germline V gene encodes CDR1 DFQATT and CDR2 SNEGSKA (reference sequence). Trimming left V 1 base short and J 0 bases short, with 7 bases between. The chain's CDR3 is CSARVQPSNQPQHF. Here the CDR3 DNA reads TGCAGTGCTAGAGTGCAGCCTAGCAATCAGCCCCAGCATTTT.

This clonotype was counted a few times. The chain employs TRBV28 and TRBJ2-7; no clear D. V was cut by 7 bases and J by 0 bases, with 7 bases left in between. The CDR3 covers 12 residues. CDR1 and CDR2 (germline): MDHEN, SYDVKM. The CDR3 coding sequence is TGTGCCAGCACGAGTTCCTCCTACGAGCAGTACTTC. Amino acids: CASTSSSYEQYF.

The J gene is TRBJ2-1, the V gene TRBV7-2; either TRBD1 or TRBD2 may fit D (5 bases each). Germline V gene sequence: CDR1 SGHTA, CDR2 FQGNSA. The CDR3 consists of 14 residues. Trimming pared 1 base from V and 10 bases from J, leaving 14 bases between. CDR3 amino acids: CASSLEFGGKEQFF. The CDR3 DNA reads TGTGCCAGCAGCTTAGAGTTTGGGGGAAAGGAGCAGTTCTTC.

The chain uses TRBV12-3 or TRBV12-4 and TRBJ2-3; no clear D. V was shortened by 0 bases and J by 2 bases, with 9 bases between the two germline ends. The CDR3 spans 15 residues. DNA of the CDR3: TGTGCCAGCAGTTTAGCGGGGTCGATCACAGATACGCAGTATTTT. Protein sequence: CASSLAGSITDTQYF.

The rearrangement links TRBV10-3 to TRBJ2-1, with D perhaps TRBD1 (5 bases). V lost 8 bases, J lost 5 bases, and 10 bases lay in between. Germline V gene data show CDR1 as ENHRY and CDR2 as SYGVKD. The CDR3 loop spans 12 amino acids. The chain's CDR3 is CAIRQGNNEQFF. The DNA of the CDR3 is TGTGCCATCCGTCAGGGAAACAATGAGCAGTTCTTC.

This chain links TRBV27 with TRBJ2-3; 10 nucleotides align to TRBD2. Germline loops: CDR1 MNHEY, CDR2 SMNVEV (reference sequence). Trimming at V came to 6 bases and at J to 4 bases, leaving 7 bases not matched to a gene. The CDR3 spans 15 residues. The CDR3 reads CASRSSGREPDTQYF. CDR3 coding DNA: TGTGCCAGCAGATCCAGCGGGAGGGAACCAGATACGCAGTATTTT.

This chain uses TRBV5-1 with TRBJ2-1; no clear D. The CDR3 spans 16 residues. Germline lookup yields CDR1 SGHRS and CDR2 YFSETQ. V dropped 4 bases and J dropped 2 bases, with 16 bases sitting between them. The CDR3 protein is CASSLLEAVTYNEQFF. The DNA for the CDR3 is TGCGCCAGCAGCCTCCTTGAGGCGGTGACCTACAATGAGCAGTTCTTC.

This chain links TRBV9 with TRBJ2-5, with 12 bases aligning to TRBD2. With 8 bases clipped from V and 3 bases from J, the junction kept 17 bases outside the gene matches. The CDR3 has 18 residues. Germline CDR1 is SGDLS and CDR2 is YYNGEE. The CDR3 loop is CAREGGFPSGREKETQYF. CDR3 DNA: TGTGCCAGGGAGGGCGGATTCCCTAGCGGGAGGGAGAAAGAGACCCAGTACTTC.

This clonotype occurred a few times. CDR3 bases: TGTGCCAGCAGTAGAGGAGCTAGCGGGAGCTACGAGCAGTACTTC. It is translated as CASSRGASGSYEQYF. The chain couples TRBV28 to TRBJ2-1, with 10 bases matching TRBD2. Gene TRBJ2-7 matches the end of the DNA better, so the J call may be wrong. CDR1 is MDHEN and CDR2 is SYDVKM in the germline V gene. This CDR3 is built from 15 residues.

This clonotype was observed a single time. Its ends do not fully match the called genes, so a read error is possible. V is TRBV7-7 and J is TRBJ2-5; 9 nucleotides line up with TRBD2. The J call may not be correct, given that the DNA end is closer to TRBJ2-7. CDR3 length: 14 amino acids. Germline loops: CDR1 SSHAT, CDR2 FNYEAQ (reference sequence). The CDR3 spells CASSLSPSGNEQYF. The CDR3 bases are TGTGCTAGCAGCTTAAGTCCTAGCGGGAACGAGCAGTACTTC.

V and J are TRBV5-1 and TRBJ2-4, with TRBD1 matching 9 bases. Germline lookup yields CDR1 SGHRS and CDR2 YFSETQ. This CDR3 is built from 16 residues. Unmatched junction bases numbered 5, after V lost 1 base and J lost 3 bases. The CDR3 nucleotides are TGCGCCAGCAGCTTGATGCTGACAGGGGGCAAAAACATTCAGTACTTC. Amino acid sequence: CASSLMLTGGKNIQYF.

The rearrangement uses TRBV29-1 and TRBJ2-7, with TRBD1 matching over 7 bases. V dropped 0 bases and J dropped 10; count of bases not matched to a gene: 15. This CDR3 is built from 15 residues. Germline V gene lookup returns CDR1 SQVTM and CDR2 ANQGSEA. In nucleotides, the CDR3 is TGCAGCGTTGAAGACCCGGGACAGTCCGTTTGGGCCCAGTACTTC. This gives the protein CSVEDPGQSVWAQYF.

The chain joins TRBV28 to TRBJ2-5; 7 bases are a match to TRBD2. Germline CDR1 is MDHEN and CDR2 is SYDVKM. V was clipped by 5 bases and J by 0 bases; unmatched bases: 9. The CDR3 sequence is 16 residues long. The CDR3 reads CASSPRLARYQETQYF. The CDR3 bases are TGTGCCAGCAGTCCTCGACTAGCTAGGTACCAAGAGACCCAGTACTTC.

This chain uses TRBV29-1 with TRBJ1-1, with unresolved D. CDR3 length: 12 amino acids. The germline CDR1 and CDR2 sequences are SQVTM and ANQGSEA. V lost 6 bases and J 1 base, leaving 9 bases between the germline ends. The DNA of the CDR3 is TGCAGCGTCCGACACCCGAACACTGAAGCTTTCTTT. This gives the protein CSVRHPNTEAFF.

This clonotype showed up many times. This chain's CDR3 is CSARTGERSYEQYF. The CDR3 coding sequence is TGCAGTGCTAGGACAGGGGAGAGGTCCTACGAGCAGTACTTC. This sequence joins TRBV20-1 and TRBJ2-7; TRBD1 matches at 8 bases. Germline-derived CDR1 and CDR2 are DFQATT and SNEGSKA (reference sequence). V lost 3 bases, J lost 1 base, and 5 bases stayed unmatched. The CDR3 has 14 residues.

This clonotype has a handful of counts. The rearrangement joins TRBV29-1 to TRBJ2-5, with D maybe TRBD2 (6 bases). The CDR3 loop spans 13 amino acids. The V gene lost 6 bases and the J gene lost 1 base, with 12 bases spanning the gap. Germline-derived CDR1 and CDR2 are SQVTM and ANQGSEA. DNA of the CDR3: TGCAGCGTGGGAGCTAGCGCCCAAGAGACCCAGTACTTC. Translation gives CSVGASAQETQYF.